The 20 T cell receptor beta chains below come from one sample, sequenced in a study of cytomegalovirus exposure and HLA in healthy donors. The PCR was carried out with 60 Vbeta primers and 13 Jbeta primers. Some clones are missing from TCRdb's copy, which holds only in-frame ones; the method was immunoSEQ multiplex PCR. This sample has over 150,000 clones, with approximately 84% found just once. Sequencing used PBMCs. The receptor source for this set is a man aged 30-40 years in good health and CMV-seropositive.

The rearrangement joins TRBV7-2 to TRBJ2-1, with D perhaps matching TRBD2 (6 bases). The CDR3 spans 14 residues. Trimming took off 2 bases at V and 5 bases at J, with 10 bases between the two ends. Germline V lookup: CDR1 SGHTA, CDR2 FQGNSA. The CDR3 protein is CASSLRPSDNEQFF. For the CDR3, the DNA is TGTGCCAGCAGCTTACGTCCTAGCGACAATGAGCAGTTCTTC.

The sample holds one count of this clone. The chain couples TRBV5-5 to TRBJ1-2, with 7 bases identical to TRBD1. With 3 bases clipped from V and 1 base from J, the junction kept 6 bases outside the gene matches. CDR3 size: 15 residues. Germline V gives CDR1 SGHKS, CDR2 YYEKEE (reference sequence). CDR3 protein: CASSSGTADNYGYTF. The CDR3 DNA sequence: TGTGCCAGCAGCTCCGGGACAGCGGATAACTATGGCTACACCTTC.

This clone appeared once. The CDR3 loop reads CASSKIPGTTMDGYTF. For the CDR3, the DNA is TGTGCCAGCAGCAAGATCCCGGGGACAACTATGGATGGCTACACCTTC. V usage is TRBV7-8 and J usage is TRBJ1-2, with a tentative D call TRBD1 (6 bases). Germline V gene data show CDR1 as SGHVS and CDR2 as FQNEAQ. The CDR3 is made up of 16 amino acids. V lost 5 bases and J 6 bases, leaving 22 bases between the germline ends.

This clone was observed a single time. J is TRBJ1-5 and V is TRBV29-1; TRBD1 agrees at 8 bases. The V segment lost 4 bases and the J segment 4 bases; nucleotides outside the gene matches: 6. Per germline, CDR1 SQVTM and CDR2 ANQGSEA. The CDR3 is 14 amino acids. The CDR3 DNA reads as TGCAGCGTTGGAGGGGACAGGCCAAATCAGCCCCAGCATTTT. Protein: CSVGGDRPNQPQHF.

The chain joins TRBV9 to TRBJ2-1; 12 nucleotides match TRBD2. In germline, CDR1 is SGDLS, CDR2 YYNGEE. The V segment lost 4 bases and the J segment 0 bases; nucleotides outside the gene matches: 8. CDR3 length equals 18 residues. CDR3 protein: CASSLGLAGGSSYNEQFF. The CDR3 nucleotides are TGTGCCAGCAGCCTGGGGCTAGCGGGAGGGAGCTCCTACAATGAGCAGTTCTTC.

The chain carries TRBV5-4 and TRBJ1-1, with 7 bases aligning to TRBD1. The germline CDR1 and CDR2 sequences are SGHNT and YYREEE (reference sequence). Trimming at V came to 9 bases and at J to 1 base, leaving 6 bases not matched to a gene. The CDR3 is 13 amino acids. The chain's CDR3 is CATRKGANTEAFF. In DNA, the CDR3 is TGTGCCACCCGGAAGGGGGCGAACACTGAAGCTTTCTTT. Variable domain in full (rest from reference TRBV5-4 and TRBJ1-1): ETGVTQSPTHLIKTRGQQVTLRCSSQSGHNTVSWYQQALGQGPQFIFQYYREEENGRGNFPPRFSGLQFPNYSSELNVNALELDDSALYLCATRKGANTEAFFGQGTRLTVV.

The V gene is TRBV5-8, the J gene TRBJ2-5, with 8 nucleotides matching TRBD1. This CDR3 spans 16 amino acids. Germline lookup yields CDR1 SGHTS and CDR2 YDEGEE. With 0 bases clipped from V and 4 bases from J, the junction kept 8 bases outside the gene matches. In DNA form, the CDR3 reads TGTGCCAGCAGCTTGGCAATGGACAGGGAGGCAGAGACCCAGTACTTC. Translating it yields CASSLAMDREAETQYF.

The chain combines TRBV5-4 with TRBJ2-1; 10 bases line up with TRBD1. Germline V gives CDR1 SGHNT, CDR2 YYREEE (reference sequence). The V and J ends lost 3 bases and 5 bases, in that order; junction bases with no gene match: 8. CDR3 size: 16 residues. The CDR3 reads CASSSMGQGLHNEQFF. CDR3 nucleotides: TGTGCCAGCAGCTCGATGGGACAGGGGTTACACAATGAGCAGTTCTTC.

The rearrangement links TRBV27 to TRBJ2-1; weak D call: TRBD1 (6 bases). Germline V lookup: CDR1 MNHEY, CDR2 SMNVEV (reference sequence). Trimming removed 8 bases at V and 0 bases at J, with 11 bases between. There are 14 residues in the CDR3. The CDR3 DNA sequence: TGTGCCAGCGCCAGGGGCTACTCCTACAATGAGCAGTTCTTC. It yields the protein CASARGYSYNEQFF.

This chain joins TRBV18 and TRBJ1-2; D perhaps matches TRBD1 (5 bases). The CDR3 is 15 residues long. Trimming took 3 bases from V and 2 from J, leaving 13 bases between them. Germline-derived CDR1 and CDR2 are KGHSH and LQKENI. The CDR3 loop is CASSPSGKNNYGYTF. For the CDR3, the DNA is TGTGCCAGCTCACCTTCAGGGAAGAACAACTATGGCTACACCTTC.

This chain links TRBV7-3 with TRBJ2-2; 7 bases match TRBD2. The CDR3 has 17 amino acids. V lost 5 bases to trimming and J lost 7 bases; unmatched junction nucleotides: 16. Germline V gene data show CDR1 as SGHTA and CDR2 as FQGTGA. As DNA, the CDR3 is TGTGCCAGCAGCCCAACTTCGGGGGGAGGGCCGGGCGGGGAGCTGTTTTTT. It translates to CASSPTSGGGPGGELFF.

The chain carries TRBV5-1 and TRBJ1-6; D is possibly TRBD1 (5 bases). Germline V CDR1 and CDR2: SGHRS, YFSETQ. CDR3 length equals 14 residues. V lost 1 base and J 7 bases, leaving 9 bases between the germline ends. CDR3 DNA: TGCGCCAGCAGCTTGCAGGGAGGGAATTCACCCCTCCACTTT. It codes for CASSLQGGNSPLHF.

The V and J genes are TRBV14 and TRBJ1-1; D is perhaps TRBD1 (5 bases). V lost 5 bases to trimming and J lost 1 base, with 11 bases between them. Looked up from germline, CDR1 is SGHDN and CDR2 is FVKESK. The CDR3 is 14 residues long. The DNA for the CDR3 is TGTGCCAGCAGCACGGGACTATGGAACACTGAAGCTTTCTTT. It yields the protein CASSTGLWNTEAFF.

The rearrangement uses TRBV6-5 and TRBJ1-5; the D is unclear. This CDR3 has 14 residues. Germline lookup yields CDR1 MNHEY and CDR2 SVGAGI. Deletions cut 2 bases from V and 1 base from J, with 6 bases between. The CDR3 is CASSYSGSNQPQHF. DNA for the CDR3: TGTGCCAGCAGTTACAGCGGAAGCAATCAGCCCCAGCATTTT.

The V call is TRBV9, the J call TRBJ1-2; 7 bases are a match to TRBD1. Trimming took 3 bases from V and 9 from J; bases not matched to a gene: 8. The CDR3 runs 13 residues. Germline V gene data show CDR1 as SGDLS and CDR2 as YYNGEE. This CDR3 reads CASSAQQGYSYTF. The CDR3 region has the DNA TGTGCCAGCAGCGCCCAACAGGGGTACAGCTACACCTTC.

The gene calls are TRBV27 and TRBJ2-3; D gene unclear. CDR3 size: 15 residues. V lost 1 base and J 0 bases, leaving 8 bases between the germline ends. Germline V CDR1 and CDR2: MNHEY, SMNVEV (reference sequence). The CDR3 protein is CASSLFGISTDTQYF. CDR3 DNA sequence: TGTGCCAGCAGTTTATTTGGCATCAGCACAGATACGCAGTATTTT.

V is TRBV5-1 and J is TRBJ1-2, with 7 nucleotides matching TRBD1. V was clipped by 4 bases and J by 5 bases; unmatched bases: 11. This CDR3 has 15 amino acids. Germline values: CDR1 SGHRS, CDR2 YFSETQ. The CDR3 loop is CASSPVPGGEYGYTF. CDR3 DNA sequence: TGCGCCAGCAGCCCGGTACCAGGGGGAGAATATGGCTACACCTTC.

The chain carries TRBV18 and TRBJ2-7; the match to TRBD2 covers 14 bases. Germline assignment: CDR1 KGHSH and CDR2 LQKENI. The CDR3 consists of 18 residues. V trimming: 0 bases; J trimming: 7 bases; junction bases outside the gene matches: 11. The DNA of the CDR3 is TGTGCCAGCTCACCACCTGGACTAGCGGGAGGCCAGAGTCGGGAGCAGTACTTC. Amino acids: CASSPPGLAGGQSREQYF.

CDR3 sequence (DNA): TGCGCCAGCAGCCCGGGACAGTTGGAGACCCAGTACTTC. This codes for CASSPGQLETQYF. V usage is TRBV5-1 and J usage is TRBJ2-5; 7 bases are shared with TRBD1. This CDR3 comprises 13 residues. Losses at the gene ends were 4 bases for V and 5 bases for J; bases not matched to a gene: 5. CDR1 SGHRS and CDR2 YFSETQ come from the germline V gene. The whole variable domain, filled in from reference TRBV5-1 and TRBJ2-5, reads KAGVTQTPRYLIKTRGQQVTLSCSPISGHRSVSWYQQTPGQGLQFLFEYFSETQRNKGNFPGRFSGRQFSNSRSEMNVSTLELGDSALYLCASSPGQLETQYFGPGTRLLVL.

The gene calls are TRBV2 and TRBJ2-1; D is unclear. Trimming took 3 bases from V and 9 from J, leaving 12 bases between them. Germline CDR1 SNHLY, CDR2 FYNNEI. The CDR3 runs to 13 residues. CDR3 sequence reads: CASSERVELEQFF. The CDR3 DNA reads as TGTGCCAGCAGTGAGAGAGTAGAGCTTGAGCAGTTCTTC.